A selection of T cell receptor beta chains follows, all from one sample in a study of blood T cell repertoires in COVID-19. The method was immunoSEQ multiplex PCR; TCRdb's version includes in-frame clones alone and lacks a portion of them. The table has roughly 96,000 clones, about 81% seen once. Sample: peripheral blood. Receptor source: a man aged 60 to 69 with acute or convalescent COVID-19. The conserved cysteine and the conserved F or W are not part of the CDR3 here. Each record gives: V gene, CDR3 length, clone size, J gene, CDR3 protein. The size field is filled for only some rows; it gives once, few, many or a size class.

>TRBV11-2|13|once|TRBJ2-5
ASSTSGTSKETQY
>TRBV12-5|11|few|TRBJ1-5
ASGRGVGQPQH
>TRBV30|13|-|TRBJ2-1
AWSQRGGLGNEQF
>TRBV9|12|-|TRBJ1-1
ASSAFPTGAEAF
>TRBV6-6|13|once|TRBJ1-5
ASSYPNRPNQPQH
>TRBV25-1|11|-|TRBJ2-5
ASSYRGGETQY
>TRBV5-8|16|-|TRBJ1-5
ASSSWTGGKRSNQPQH
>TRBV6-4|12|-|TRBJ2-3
ASRAGAHGDTQY
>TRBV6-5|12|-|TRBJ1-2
ASRRTGGEYGYT
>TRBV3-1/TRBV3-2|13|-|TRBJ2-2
ASRAGITTTGELF
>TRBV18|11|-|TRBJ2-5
ASSPNTQETQY
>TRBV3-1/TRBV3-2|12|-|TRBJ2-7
ASSQYLQGYEQY
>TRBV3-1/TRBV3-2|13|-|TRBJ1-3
ASSLTGAAGNTIY
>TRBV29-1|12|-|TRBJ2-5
SFRDRGGLGTQY
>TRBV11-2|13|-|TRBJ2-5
ASSLWTSGQETQY
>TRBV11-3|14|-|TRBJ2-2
ASSPRQGPDTGELF
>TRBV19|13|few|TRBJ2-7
ASSIGQGANYEQY
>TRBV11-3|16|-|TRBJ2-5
ASSLGGSSGGYQETQY
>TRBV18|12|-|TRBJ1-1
ASSPQGGDTEAF
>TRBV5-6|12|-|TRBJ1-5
ASSKDSSNQPQH
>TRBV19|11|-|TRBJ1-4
ASSGRTGDKLF
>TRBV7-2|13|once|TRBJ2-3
ASTLEPRGTDTQY
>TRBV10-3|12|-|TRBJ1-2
AISVTGGVYGYT
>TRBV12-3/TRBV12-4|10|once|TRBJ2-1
ASSSGDNEQF
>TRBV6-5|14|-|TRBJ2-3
ASSYLAGGPTDTQY
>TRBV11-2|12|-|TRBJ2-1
ASSSARAYNEQF
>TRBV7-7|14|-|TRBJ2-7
ASSPEEGRGSYEQY
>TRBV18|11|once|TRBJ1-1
ASSPGENTEAF